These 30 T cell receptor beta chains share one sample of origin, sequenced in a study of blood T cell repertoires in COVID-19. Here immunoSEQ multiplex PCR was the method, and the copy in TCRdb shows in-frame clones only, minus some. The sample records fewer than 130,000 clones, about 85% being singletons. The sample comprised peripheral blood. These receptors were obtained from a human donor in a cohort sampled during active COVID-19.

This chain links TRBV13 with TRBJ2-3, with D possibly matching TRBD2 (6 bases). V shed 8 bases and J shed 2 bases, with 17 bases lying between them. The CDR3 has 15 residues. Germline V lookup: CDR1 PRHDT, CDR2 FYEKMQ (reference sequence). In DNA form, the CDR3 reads TGTGCCAGCGCGCCGGGGGATCGTAACACAGATACGCAGTATTTT. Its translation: CASAPGDRNTDTQYF.

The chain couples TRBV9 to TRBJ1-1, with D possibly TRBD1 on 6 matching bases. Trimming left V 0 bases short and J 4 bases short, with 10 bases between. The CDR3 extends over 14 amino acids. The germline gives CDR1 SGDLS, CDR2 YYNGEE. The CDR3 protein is CASSVVVGGTEAFF. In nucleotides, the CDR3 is TGTGCCAGCAGCGTAGTAGTAGGGGGCACTGAAGCTTTCTTT.

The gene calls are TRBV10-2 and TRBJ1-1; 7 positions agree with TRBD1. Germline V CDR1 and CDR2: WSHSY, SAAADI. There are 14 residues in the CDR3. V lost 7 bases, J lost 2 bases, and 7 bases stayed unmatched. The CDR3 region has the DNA TGCGCCAGCAAACTCGGGACAGTCAACACTGAAGCTTTCTTT. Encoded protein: CASKLGTVNTEAFF.

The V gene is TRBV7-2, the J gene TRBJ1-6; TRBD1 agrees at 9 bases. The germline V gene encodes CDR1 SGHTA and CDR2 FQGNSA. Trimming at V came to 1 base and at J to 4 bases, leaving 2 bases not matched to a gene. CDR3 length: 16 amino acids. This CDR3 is CASSLGGTGYNSPLHF. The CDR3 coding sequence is TGTGCCAGCAGCTTAGGTGGGACAGGGTATAATTCACCCCTCCACTTT.

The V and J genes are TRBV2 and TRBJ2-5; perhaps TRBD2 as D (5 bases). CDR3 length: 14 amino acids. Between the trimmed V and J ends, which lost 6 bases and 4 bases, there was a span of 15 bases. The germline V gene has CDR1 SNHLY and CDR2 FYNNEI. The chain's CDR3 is CASSHRGKIETQYF. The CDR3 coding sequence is TGTGCCAGCAGCCATCGGGGAAAGATAGAGACCCAGTACTTC.

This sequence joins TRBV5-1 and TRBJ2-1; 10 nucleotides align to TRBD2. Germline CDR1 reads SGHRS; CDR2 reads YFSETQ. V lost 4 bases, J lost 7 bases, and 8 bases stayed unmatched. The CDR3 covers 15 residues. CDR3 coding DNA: TGCGCCAGCAGCCAGGGGGCTAGCGGGGGTAATGAGCAGTTCTTC. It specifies CASSQGASGGNEQFF. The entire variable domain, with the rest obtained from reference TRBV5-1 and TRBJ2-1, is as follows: KAGVTQTPRYLIKTRGQQVTLSCSPISGHRSVSWYQQTPGQGLQFLFEYFSETQRNKGNFPGRFSGRQFSNSRSEMNVSTLELGDSALYLCASSQGASGGNEQFFGPGTRLTVL.

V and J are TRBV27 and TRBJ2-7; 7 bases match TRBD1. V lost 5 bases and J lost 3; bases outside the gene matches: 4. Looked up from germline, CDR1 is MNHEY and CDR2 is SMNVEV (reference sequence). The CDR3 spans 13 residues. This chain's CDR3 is CASSRGGSYEQYF. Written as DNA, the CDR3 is TGTGCCAGCAGTAGAGGGGGCAGCTACGAGCAGTACTTC.

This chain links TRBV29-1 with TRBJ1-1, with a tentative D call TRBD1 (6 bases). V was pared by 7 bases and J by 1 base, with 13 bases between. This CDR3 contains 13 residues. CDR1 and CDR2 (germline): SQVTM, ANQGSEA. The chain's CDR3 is CSARGGGNTEAFF. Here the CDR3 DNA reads TGCAGCGCCCGAGGGGGGGGGAACACTGAAGCTTTCTTT. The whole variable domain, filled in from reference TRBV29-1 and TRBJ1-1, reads SAVISQKPSRDICQRGTSLTIQCQVDSQVTMMFWYRQQPGQSLTLIATANQGSEATYESGFVIDKFPISRPNLTFSTLTVSNMSPEDSSIYLCSARGGGNTEAFFGQGTRLTVV.

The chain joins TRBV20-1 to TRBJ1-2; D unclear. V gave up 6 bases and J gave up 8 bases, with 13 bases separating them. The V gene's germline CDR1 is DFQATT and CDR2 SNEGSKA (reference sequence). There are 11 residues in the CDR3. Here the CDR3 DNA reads TGCAGTGCCGCCCTTGTGCGAGGCTACACCTTC. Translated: CSAALVRGYTF.

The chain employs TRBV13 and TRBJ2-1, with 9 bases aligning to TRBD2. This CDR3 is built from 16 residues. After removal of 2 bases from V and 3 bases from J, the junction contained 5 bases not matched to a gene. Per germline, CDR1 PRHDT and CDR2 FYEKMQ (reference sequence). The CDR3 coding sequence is TGTGCCAGCAGCTTATCCCTAGCGGGACTCTACAATGAGCAGTTCTTC. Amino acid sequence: CASSLSLAGLYNEQFF.

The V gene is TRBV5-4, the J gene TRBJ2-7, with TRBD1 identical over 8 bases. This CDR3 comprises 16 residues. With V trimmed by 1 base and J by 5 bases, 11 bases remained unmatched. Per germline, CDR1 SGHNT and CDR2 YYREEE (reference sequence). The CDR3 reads CASSLIIGQGLDEQYF. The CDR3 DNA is TGTGCCAGCAGCTTGATCATCGGACAGGGTCTCGACGAGCAGTACTTC.

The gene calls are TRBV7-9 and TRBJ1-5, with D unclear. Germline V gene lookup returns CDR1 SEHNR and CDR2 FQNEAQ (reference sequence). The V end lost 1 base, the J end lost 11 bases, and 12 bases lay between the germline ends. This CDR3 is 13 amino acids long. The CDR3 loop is CASSLDGRAAQHF. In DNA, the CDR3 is TGTGCCAGCAGCTTAGACGGCCGCGCGGCCCAGCATTTT.

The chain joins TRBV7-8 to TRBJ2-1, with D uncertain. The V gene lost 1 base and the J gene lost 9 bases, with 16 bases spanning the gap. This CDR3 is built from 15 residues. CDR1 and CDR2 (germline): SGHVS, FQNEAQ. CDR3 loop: CASSLVAASASEQFF. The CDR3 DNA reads TGTGCCAGCAGCTTAGTCGCGGCCTCCGCGTCTGAGCAGTTCTTC.

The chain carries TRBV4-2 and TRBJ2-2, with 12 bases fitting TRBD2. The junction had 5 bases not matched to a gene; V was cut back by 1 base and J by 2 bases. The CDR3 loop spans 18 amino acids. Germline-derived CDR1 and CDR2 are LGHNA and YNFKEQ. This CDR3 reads CASSQAPGLAGNTGELFF. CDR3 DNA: TGTGCCAGCAGCCAAGCTCCAGGACTAGCGGGAAACACCGGGGAGCTGTTTTTT.

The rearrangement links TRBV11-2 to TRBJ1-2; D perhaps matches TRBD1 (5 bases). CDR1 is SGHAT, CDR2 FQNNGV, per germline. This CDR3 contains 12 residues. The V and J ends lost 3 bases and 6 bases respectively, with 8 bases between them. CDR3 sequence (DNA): TGTGCCAGCAGCTTCGGGGGTGATGGCTACACCTTC. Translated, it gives CASSFGGDGYTF.

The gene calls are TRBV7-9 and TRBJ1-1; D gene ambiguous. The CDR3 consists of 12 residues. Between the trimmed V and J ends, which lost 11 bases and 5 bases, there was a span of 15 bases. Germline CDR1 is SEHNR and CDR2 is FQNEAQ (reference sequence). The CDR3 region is CAGRRVETEAFF. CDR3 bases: TGTGCCGGAAGGAGGGTGGAGACTGAAGCTTTCTTT. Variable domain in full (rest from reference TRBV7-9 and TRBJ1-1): DTGVSQNPRHKITKRGQNVTFRCDPISEHNRLYWYRQTLGQGPEFLTYFQNEAQLEKSRLLSDRFSAERPKGSFSTLEIQRTEQGDSAMYLCAGRRVETEAFFGQGTRLTVV.

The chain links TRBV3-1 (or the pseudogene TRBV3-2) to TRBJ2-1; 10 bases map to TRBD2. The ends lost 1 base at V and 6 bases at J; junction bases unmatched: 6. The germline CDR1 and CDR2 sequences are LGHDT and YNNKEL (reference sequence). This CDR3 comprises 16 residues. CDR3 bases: TGTGCCAGCAGCCAAGGACTAGCGGGTGGGGTCAATGAGCAGTTCTTC. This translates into CASSQGLAGGVNEQFF.

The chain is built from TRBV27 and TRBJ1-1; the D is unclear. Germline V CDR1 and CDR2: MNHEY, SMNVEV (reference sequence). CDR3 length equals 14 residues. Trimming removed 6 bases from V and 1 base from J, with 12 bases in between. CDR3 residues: CASRQWTENTEAFF. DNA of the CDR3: TGTGCCAGCAGACAATGGACTGAGAACACTGAAGCTTTCTTT.

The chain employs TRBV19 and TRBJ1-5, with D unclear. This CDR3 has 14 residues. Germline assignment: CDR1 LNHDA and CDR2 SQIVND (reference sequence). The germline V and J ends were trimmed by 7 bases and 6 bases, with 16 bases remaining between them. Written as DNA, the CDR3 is TGTGCCAGTAAGGAGGGAGGGATGGGTCAGCCCCAGCATTTT. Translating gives CASKEGGMGQPQHF.

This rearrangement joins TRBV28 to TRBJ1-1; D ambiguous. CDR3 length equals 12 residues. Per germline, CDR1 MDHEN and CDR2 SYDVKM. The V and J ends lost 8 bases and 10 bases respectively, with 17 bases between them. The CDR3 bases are TGTGCCAGCCGTGGAAGGCAGTCGGGAGCTTTCTTT. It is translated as CASRGRQSGAFF.

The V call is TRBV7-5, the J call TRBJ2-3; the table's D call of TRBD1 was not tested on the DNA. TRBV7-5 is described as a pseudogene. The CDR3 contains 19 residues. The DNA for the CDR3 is TGTGCCAGAAGCTTACTACGGTTACAGGGGCGGATGTGCACAGATACGCAGTATTTT. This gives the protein CARSLLRLQGRMCTDTQYF.

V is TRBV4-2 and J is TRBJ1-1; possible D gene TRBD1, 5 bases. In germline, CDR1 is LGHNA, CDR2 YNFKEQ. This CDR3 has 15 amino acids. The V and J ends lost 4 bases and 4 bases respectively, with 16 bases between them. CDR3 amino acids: CASSLTEFLGTEAFF. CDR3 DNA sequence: TGTGCCAGCAGCCTGACAGAGTTTTTGGGCACTGAAGCTTTCTTT.

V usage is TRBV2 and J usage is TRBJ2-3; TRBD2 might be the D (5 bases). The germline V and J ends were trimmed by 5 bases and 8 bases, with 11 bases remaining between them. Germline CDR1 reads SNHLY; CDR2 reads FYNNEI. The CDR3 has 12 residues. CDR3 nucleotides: TGTGCCAGCAGTCCCGGAGGAGGTACGCAGTATTTT. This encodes CASSPGGGTQYF. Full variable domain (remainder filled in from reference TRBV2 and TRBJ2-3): EPEVTQTPSHQVTQMGQEVILRCVPISNHLYFYWYRQILGQKVEFLVSFYNNEISEKSEIFDDQFSVERPDGSNFTLKIRSTKLEDSAMYFCASSPGGGTQYFGPGTRLTVL.

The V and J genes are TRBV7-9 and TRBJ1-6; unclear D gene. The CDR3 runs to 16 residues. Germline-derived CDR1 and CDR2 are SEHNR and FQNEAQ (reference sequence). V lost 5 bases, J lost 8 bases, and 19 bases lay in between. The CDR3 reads CASSPLPGKGDSPLHF. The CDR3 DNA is TGTGCCAGCAGCCCTCTCCCCGGAAAGGGAGATTCACCCCTCCACTTT.

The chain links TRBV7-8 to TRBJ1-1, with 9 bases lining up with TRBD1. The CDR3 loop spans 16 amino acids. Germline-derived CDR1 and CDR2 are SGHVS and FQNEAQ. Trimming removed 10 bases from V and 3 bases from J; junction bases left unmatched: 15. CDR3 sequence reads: CANDGQGPFTYTEAFF. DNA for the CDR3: TGTGCCAATGACGGACAGGGGCCATTTACCTACACTGAAGCTTTCTTT.

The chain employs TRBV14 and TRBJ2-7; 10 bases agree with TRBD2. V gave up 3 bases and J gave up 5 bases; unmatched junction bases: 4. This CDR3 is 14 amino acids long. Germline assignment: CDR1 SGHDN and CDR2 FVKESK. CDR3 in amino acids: CASSHPGLANEQYF. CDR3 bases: TGTGCCAGCAGCCACCCGGGACTAGCGAACGAGCAGTACTTC.

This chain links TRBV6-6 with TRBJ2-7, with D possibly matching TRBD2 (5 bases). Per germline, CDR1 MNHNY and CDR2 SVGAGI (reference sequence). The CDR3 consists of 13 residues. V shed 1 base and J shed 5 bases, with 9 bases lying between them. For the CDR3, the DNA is TGTGCCAGCAGTTACTATGAGGGCGACGAGCAGTACTTC. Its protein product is CASSYYEGDEQYF.

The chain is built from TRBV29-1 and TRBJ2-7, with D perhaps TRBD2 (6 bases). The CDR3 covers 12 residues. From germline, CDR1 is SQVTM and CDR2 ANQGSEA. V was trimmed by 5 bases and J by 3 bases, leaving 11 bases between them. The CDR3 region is CSVTSSGYEQYF. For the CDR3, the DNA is TGCAGCGTTACTAGTAGCGGCTACGAGCAGTACTTC.

This CDR3 reads CASSQAPGGLLLSGNTIYF. In DNA, the CDR3 is TGCGCCAGCAGCCAAGCCCCAGGGGGCTTACTGCTCTCTGGAAACACCATATATTTT. The chain recombines TRBV4-1 with TRBJ1-3, with 8 bases fitting TRBD1. Looked up from germline, CDR1 is MGHRA and CDR2 is YSYEKL. The CDR3 runs 19 residues. J lost 0 bases, V lost 1 base, and 11 bases had no gene match.

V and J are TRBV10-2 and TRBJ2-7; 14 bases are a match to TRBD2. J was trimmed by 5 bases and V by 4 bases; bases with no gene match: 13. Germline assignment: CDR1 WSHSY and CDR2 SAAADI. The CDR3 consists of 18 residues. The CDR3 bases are TGCGCCAGCAGTGCAATCCCGGGACTAGCGGGAGCGAAAAACGAGCAGTACTTC. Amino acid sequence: CASSAIPGLAGAKNEQYF.